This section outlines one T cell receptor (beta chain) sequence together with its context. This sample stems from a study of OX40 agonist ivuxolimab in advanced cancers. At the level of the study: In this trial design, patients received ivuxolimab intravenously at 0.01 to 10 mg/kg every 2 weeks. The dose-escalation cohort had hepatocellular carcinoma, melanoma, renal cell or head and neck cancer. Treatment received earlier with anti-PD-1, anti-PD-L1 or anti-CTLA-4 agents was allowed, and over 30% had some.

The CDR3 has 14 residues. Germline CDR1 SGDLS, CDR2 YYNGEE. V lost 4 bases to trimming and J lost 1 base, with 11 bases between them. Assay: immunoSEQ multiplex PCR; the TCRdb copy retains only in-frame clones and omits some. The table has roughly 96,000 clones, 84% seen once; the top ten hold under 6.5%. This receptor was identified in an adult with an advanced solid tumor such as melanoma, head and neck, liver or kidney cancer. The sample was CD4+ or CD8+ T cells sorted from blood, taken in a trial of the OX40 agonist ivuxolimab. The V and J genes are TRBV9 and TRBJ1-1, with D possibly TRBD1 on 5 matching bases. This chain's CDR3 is CASSLGTGNTEAFF. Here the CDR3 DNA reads TGTGCCAGCAGCCTGGGGACGGGGAACACTGAAGCTTTCTTT.